Detailed here is one TCR beta chain. PCR primers comprised 60 Vbeta and 13 Jbeta primers. The protocol was immunoSEQ multiplex PCR, while the TCRdb copy is restricted to in-frame clones and leaves out a portion. Found here are 70,000 to 75,000 clones, approximately 79% of them singletons; the top ten hold 9% to 14%. The data originate from a study of cytomegalovirus exposure and HLA in healthy donors. The sequencing input was PBMCs. This TCR was recovered from a woman aged 40 to 55 in good health and CMV-seropositive.

The CDR3 coding sequence is TGTGCCAGCAGTTCCCCCCTCCGCTCTGGGGCCAACGTCCTGACTTTC. Amino acid sequence: CASSSPLRSGANVLTF. The chain couples TRBV6-5 to TRBJ2-6; D is unresolved. V shed 4 bases and J shed 0 bases, with 10 bases lying between them. CDR1 and CDR2 (germline): MNHEY, SVGAGI. The CDR3 sequence is 16 residues long.